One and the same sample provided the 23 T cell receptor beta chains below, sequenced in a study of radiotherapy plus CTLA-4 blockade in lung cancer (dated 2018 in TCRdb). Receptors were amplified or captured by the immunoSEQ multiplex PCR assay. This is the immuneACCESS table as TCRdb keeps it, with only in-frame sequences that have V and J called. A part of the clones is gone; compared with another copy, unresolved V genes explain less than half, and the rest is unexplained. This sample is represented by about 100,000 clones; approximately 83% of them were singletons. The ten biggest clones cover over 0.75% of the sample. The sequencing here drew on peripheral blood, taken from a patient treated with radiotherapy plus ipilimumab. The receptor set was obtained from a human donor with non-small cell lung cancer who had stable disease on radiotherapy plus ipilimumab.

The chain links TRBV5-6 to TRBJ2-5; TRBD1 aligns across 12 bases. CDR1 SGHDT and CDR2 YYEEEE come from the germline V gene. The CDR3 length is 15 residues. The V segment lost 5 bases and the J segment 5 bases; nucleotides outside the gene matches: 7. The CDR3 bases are TGTGCCAGCAGGACCTGGGACAGGGGGCAGGAGACCCAGTACTTC. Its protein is CASRTWDRGQETQYF.

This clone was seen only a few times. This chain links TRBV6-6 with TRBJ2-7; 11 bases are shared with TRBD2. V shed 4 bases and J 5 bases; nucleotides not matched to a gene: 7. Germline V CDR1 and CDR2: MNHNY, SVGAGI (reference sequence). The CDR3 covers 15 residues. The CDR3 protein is CASSSVAGGADEQYF. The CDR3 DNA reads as TGTGCCAGCAGTTCTGTAGCGGGGGGGGCGGACGAGCAGTACTTC.

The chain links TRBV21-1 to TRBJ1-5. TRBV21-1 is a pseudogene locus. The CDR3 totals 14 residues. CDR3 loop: CATRKGEGAQPQHF. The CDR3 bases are TGTGCCACCCGCAAGGGGGAGGGGGCCCAGCCCCAGCATTTT.

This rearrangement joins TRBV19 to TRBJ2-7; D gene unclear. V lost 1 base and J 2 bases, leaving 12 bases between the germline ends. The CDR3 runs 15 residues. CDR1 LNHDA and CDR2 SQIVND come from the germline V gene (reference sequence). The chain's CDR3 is CASSIAAGTTYEQYF. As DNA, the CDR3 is TGTGCCAGTAGTATAGCAGCAGGAACGACCTACGAGCAGTACTTC.

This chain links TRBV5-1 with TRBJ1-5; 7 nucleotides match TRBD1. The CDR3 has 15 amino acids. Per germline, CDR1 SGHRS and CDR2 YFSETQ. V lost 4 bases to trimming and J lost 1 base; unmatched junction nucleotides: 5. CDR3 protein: CASSLTGTSNQPQHF. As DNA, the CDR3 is TGCGCCAGCAGCCTGACAGGGACGAGCAATCAGCCCCAGCATTTT.

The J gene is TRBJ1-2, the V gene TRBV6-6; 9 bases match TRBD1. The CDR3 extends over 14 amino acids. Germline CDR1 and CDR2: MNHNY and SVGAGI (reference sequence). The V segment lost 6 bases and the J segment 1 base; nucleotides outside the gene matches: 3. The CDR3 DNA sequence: TGTGCCAGCAGCGGGGACAGGGTTAACTATGGCTACACCTTC. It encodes CASSGDRVNYGYTF.

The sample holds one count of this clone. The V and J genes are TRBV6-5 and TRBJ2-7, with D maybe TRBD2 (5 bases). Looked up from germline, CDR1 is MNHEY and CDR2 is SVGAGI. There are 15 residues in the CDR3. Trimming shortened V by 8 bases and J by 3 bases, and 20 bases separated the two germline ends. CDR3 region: CASGTAGGVVYEQYF. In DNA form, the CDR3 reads TGTGCCAGCGGTACGGCGGGTGGGGTAGTCTACGAGCAGTACTTC.

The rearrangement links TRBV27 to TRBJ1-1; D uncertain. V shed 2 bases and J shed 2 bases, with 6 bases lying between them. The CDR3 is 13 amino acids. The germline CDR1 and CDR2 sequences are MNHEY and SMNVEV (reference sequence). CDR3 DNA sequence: TGTGCCAGCAGTTTAGAGGGTAACACTGAAGCTTTCTTT. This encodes CASSLEGNTEAFF.

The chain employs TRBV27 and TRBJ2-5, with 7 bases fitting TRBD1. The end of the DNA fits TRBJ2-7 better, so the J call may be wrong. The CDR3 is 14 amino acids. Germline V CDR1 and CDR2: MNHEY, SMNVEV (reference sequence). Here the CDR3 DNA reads TGTGCCAGCAGTTTAGGGGACAGCTCCTACGAGCAGTACTTC. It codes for CASSLGDSSYEQYF.

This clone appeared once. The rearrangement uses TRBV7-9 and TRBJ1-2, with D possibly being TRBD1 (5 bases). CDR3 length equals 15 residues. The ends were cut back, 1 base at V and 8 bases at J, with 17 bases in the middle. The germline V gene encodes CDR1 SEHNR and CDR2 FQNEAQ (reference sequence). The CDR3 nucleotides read TGTGCCAGCAGCTTAGGTGGTGGCAGGGTGGACGGCTACACCTTC. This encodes CASSLGGGRVDGYTF.

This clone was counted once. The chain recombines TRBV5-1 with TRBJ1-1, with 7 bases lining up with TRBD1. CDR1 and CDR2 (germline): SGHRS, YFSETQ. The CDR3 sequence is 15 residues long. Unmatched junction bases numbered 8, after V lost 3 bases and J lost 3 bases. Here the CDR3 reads CASSSSGQAHTEAFF. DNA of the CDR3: TGCGCCAGCAGCTCATCTGGACAGGCGCACACTGAAGCTTTCTTT.

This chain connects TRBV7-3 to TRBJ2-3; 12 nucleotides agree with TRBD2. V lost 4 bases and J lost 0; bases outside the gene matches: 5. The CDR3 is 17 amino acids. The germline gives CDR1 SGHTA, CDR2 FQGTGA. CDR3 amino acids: CASSSRTSGISTDTQYF. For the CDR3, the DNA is TGTGCCAGCAGCTCCCGGACTAGCGGGATCAGCACAGATACGCAGTATTTT.

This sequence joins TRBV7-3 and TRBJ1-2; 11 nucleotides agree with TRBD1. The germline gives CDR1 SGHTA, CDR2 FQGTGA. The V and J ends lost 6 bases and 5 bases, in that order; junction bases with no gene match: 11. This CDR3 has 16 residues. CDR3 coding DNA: TGTGCCAGCAGTCTAGGAGGCGGGACAGGGGGGTATGGCTACACCTTC. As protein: CASSLGGGTGGYGYTF.

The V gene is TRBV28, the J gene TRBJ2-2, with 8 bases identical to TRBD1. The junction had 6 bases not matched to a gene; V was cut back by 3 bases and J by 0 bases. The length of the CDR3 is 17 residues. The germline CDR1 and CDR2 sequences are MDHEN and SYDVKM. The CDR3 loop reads CASSFSTGGPNTGELFF. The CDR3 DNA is TGTGCCAGCAGTTTCTCCACAGGGGGTCCGAACACCGGGGAGCTGTTTTTT.

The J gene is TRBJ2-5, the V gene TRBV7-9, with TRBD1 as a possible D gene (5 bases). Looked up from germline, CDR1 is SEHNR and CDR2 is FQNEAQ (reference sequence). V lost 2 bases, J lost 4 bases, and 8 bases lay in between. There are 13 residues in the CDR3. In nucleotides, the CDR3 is TGTGCCAGCAGCTTAAAGGGGTCAGAGACCCAGTACTTC. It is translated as CASSLKGSETQYF.

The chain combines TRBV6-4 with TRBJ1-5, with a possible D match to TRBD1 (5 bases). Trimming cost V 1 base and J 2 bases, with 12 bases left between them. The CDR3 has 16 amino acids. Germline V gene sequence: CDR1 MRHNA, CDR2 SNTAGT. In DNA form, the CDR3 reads TGTGCCAGCAGTGACTGGGGGGGTATTGGCAATCAGCCCCAGCATTTT. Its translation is CASSDWGGIGNQPQHF.

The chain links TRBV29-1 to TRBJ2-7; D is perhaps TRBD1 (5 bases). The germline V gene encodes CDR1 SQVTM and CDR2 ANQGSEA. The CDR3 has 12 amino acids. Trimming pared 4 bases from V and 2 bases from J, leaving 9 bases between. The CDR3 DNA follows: TGCAGCGTTGGCCAGGGTGCCTACGAGCAGTACTTC. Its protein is CSVGQGAYEQYF.

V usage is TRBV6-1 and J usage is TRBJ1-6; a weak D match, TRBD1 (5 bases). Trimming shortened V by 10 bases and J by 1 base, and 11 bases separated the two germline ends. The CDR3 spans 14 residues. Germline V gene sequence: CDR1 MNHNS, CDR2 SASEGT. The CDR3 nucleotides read TGTGCCACTAGACAGCCTTCCTATAATTCACCCCTCCACTTT. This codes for CATRQPSYNSPLHF.

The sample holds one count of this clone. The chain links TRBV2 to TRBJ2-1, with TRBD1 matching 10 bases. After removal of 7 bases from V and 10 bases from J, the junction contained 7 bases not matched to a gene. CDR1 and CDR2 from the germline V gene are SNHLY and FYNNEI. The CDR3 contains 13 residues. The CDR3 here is CASTRDRGWEQFF. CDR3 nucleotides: TGTGCCAGCACCCGGGACAGGGGTTGGGAGCAGTTCTTC.

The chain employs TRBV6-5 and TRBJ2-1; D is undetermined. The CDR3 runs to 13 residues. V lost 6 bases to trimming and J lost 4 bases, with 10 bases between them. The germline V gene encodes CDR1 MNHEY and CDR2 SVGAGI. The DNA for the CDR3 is TGTGCCAGCAGGGGATCCTTATACAATGAGCAGTTCTTC. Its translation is CASRGSLYNEQFF.

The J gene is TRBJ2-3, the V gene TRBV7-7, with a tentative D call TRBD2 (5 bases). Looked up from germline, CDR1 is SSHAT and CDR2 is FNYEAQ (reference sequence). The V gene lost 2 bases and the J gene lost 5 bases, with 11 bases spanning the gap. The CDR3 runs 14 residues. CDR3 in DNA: TGTGCCAGCAGCTTACGCGGGTTTGGAGATACGCAGTATTTT. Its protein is CASSLRGFGDTQYF. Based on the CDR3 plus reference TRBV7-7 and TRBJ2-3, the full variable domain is GAGVSQSPRYKVTKRGQDVTLRCDPISSHATLYWYQQALGQGPEFLTYFNYEAQPDKSGLPSDRFSAERPEGSISTLTIQRTEQRDSAMYRCASSLRGFGDTQYFGPGTRLTVL.

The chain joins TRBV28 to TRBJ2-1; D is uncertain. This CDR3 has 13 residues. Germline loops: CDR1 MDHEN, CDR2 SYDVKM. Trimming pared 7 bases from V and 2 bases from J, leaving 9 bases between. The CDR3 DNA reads TGTGCCAGCATGTCGACGGCCTACAATGAGCAGTTCTTC. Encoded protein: CASMSTAYNEQFF.

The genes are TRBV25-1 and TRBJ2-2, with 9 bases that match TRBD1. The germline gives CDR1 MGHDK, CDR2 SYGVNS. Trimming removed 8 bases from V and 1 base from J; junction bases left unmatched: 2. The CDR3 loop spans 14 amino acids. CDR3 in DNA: TGTGCCAGCCCGGGACAGGGGAACACCGGGGAGCTGTTTTTT. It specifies CASPGQGNTGELFF.